The 28 T cell receptor beta chains reported below all come from one sample, sequenced in a study of CD8+ T cells in alopecia areata. Treatment meaning: oral pan-JAK inhibitor, 5-10 mg twice daily. The authors extracted RNA and reverse transcribed it into cDNA as the sequencing template. Sequencing used immunoSEQ multiplex PCR; TCRdb keeps in-frame clones, though not all of them. The data contain 95,000 to 100,000 clones, 55% to 70% of them singletons. The sample in question was CD8+ T cells sorted from blood, obtained at approximately week 60, from a patient treated with tofacitinib. Every receptor here comes from a human donor with alopecia areata.

The V call is TRBV13, the J call TRBJ2-3; D call uncertain. The CDR3 is 14 residues long. From germline, CDR1 is PRHDT and CDR2 FYEKMQ (reference sequence). Trimming pared 5 bases from V and 1 base from J, leaving 10 bases between. The CDR3 loop is CASSPSVGTDTQYF. In nucleotides, the CDR3 is TGTGCCAGCAGCCCCTCCGTTGGCACAGATACGCAGTATTTT.

For this clone: Other DNA sequences in the sample encode the same CDR3. The chain joins TRBV5-1 to TRBJ2-2; unclear D gene. V was clipped by 3 bases and J by 2 bases, with 2 bases between them. The CDR3 extends over 12 amino acids. Germline V gene sequence: CDR1 SGHRS, CDR2 YFSETQ. The CDR3 here is CASSSNTGELFF. The CDR3 DNA reads TGCGCCAGCAGCTCAAACACCGGGGAGCTGTTTTTT.

As DNA, the CDR3 is TGTGCCAGCAGCTTGGATGGCCCCCAAGAGACCCAGTACTTC. Translated, it gives CASSLDGPQETQYF. The chain employs TRBV5-6 and TRBJ2-5; D is uncertain. This CDR3 spans 14 amino acids. V lost 0 bases and J lost 1, with 7 bases in between. Germline-derived CDR1 and CDR2 are SGHDT and YYEEEE.

The V and J genes are TRBV25-1 and TRBJ2-5; TRBD1 matches 8 bases. The DNA end lines up better with TRBJ2-7; the J call may be wrong. The CDR3 totals 13 residues. Germline lookup yields CDR1 MGHDK and CDR2 SYGVNS. The CDR3 loop is CASSGGTGGEQYF. The CDR3 nucleotides read TGTGCCAGCAGTGGCGGGACAGGCGGCGAGCAGTACTTC.

The chain has TRBV4-1 and TRBJ1-4, with D maybe TRBD1 (5 bases). V dropped 0 bases and J dropped 5 bases, with 19 bases sitting between them. The CDR3 extends over 18 amino acids. Germline V gives CDR1 MGHRA, CDR2 YSYEKL. DNA for the CDR3: TGCGCCAGCAGCCAAGAAGCCCCTCGGGGGGGAAGAAATGAAAAACTGTTTTTT. Translated: CASSQEAPRGGRNEKLFF.

CDR3 protein: CASSLQLGQVDNSPLHF. As DNA, the CDR3 is TGTGCCAGCAGCTTGCAGCTCGGACAGGTCGATAATTCACCCCTCCACTTT. The chain employs TRBV5-6 and TRBJ1-6; 7 nucleotides align to TRBD1. Losses at the gene ends were 1 base for V and 5 bases for J; bases not matched to a gene: 9. The germline CDR1 and CDR2 sequences are SGHDT and YYEEEE. There are 17 residues in the CDR3.

This clone was seen only a few times. J is TRBJ1-2 and V is TRBV13; unclear D gene. The germline CDR1 and CDR2 sequences are PRHDT and FYEKMQ (reference sequence). This CDR3 contains 16 residues. V dropped 1 base and J dropped 3 bases, with 15 bases sitting between them. This chain's CDR3 is CASSLVRRQEDYGYTF. The CDR3 bases are TGTGCCAGCAGCTTAGTAAGGCGCCAGGAGGACTATGGCTACACCTTC.

This clone was recorded a few times. This chain joins TRBV2 and TRBJ2-1; 10 positions agree with TRBD2. The ends lost 8 bases at V and 0 bases at J; junction bases unmatched: 4. CDR1 is SNHLY and CDR2 is FYNNEI in the germline V gene. There are 15 residues in the CDR3. The CDR3 here is CASEAGGSSYNEQFF. The CDR3 nucleotides are TGTGCCAGCGAAGCGGGGGGGAGCTCCTACAATGAGCAGTTCTTC. The whole variable domain, remainder taken from reference TRBV2 and TRBJ2-1, is EPEVTQTPSHQVTQMGQEVILRCVPISNHLYFYWYRQILGQKVEFLVSFYNNEISEKSEIFDDQFSVERPDGSNFTLKIRSTKLEDSAMYFCASEAGGSSYNEQFFGPGTRLTVL.

This clone was seen a few times. The CDR3 DNA is TGTGCCAGCAGTGAAGCGGAGGGACAGGGGATTCAGCCCCAGCATTTT. It specifies CASSEAEGQGIQPQHF. This sequence joins TRBV2 and TRBJ1-5, with 10 positions matching TRBD1. The germline gives CDR1 SNHLY, CDR2 FYNNEI. V was pared by 0 bases and J by 6 bases, with 5 bases of the junction left unmatched. This CDR3 has 16 amino acids.

The V gene is TRBV5-1, the J gene TRBJ1-1; no clear D gene. CDR1 and CDR2 from the germline V gene are SGHRS and YFSETQ. This CDR3 spans 14 amino acids. V was cut by 0 bases and J by 2 bases, with 8 bases left in between. The CDR3 spells CASSLVSANTEAFF. The CDR3, as DNA: TGCGCCAGCAGCTTGGTTTCGGCAAACACTGAAGCTTTCTTT.

This chain joins TRBV30 and TRBJ2-7; D possibly uses TRBD1 or TRBD2 (5 bases each). Germline loops: CDR1 GTSNPN, CDR2 SVGIG (reference sequence). The CDR3 is 15 amino acids. V dropped 0 bases and J dropped 3 bases, with 15 bases sitting between them. This chain's CDR3 is CAWSVGGGRGYEQYF. As DNA, the CDR3 is TGTGCCTGGAGTGTAGGTGGGGGAAGGGGCTACGAGCAGTACTTC.

The genes are TRBV5-1 and TRBJ1-2; D remains ambiguous. CDR3 size: 11 residues. CDR1 and CDR2 (germline): SGHRS, YFSETQ. The V end was cut by 6 bases, the J end by 4 bases, with 7 bases between. CDR3 in amino acids: CASKEAYGYTF. The DNA of the CDR3 is TGCGCCAGCAAGGAGGCCTATGGCTACACCTTC. Combining the CDR3 with reference TRBV5-1 and TRBJ1-2 gives the whole variable domain KAGVTQTPRYLIKTRGQQVTLSCSPISGHRSVSWYQQTPGQGLQFLFEYFSETQRNKGNFPGRFSGRQFSNSRSEMNVSTLELGDSALYLCASKEAYGYTFGSGTRLTVV.

This chain uses TRBV11-2 with TRBJ2-3, with TRBD2 identical over 8 bases. Losses at the gene ends were 0 bases for V and 2 bases for J; bases not matched to a gene: 4. There are 16 residues in the CDR3. Germline assignment: CDR1 SGHAT and CDR2 FQNNGV. CDR3 sequence: CASSLEGLGPTDTQYF. As DNA, the CDR3 is TGTGCCAGCAGCTTAGAGGGACTAGGACCCACAGATACGCAGTATTTT.

The V gene is TRBV27, the J gene TRBJ2-1; 7 nucleotides agree with TRBD2. V trimming: 6 bases; J trimming: 6 bases; junction bases outside the gene matches: 2. Germline-derived CDR1 and CDR2 are MNHEY and SMNVEV (reference sequence). The CDR3 totals 12 residues. In DNA form, the CDR3 reads TGTGCCAGCAGGAGCGGGGCCAATGAGCAGTTCTTC. Its protein product is CASRSGANEQFF.

In this sample, this clone turned up a few times. The chain recombines TRBV4-1 with TRBJ1-1, with D possibly matching TRBD1 (5 bases). V was shortened by 3 bases and J by 7 bases, with 9 bases between the two germline ends. CDR1 MGHRA and CDR2 YSYEKL come from the germline V gene. This CDR3 spans 12 amino acids. In DNA, the CDR3 is TGCGCCAGCAGCCACCAGGGAGTTGAAGCTTTCTTT. Translated, it gives CASSHQGVEAFF.

This clone was seen only a few times. The chain has TRBV23-1 and TRBJ2-4; D remains unclear. TRBV23-1 is given ORF status, its function remaining uncertain. V was trimmed by 4 bases and J by 0 bases, leaving 19 bases between them. The CDR3 covers 18 residues. In nucleotides, the CDR3 is TGCGCCAGCAGTCTGGGAAGAACGCCGGCTCTAGCCAAAAACATTCAGTACTTC. Translated: CASSLGRTPALAKNIQYF.

The chain combines TRBV6-6 with TRBJ2-3, with 11 bases that match TRBD2. Germline values: CDR1 MNHNY, CDR2 SVGAGI (reference sequence). This CDR3 contains 16 residues. After removal of 5 bases from V and 0 bases from J, the junction contained 4 bases not matched to a gene. The CDR3 spells CASSRTSGGSTDTQYF. In DNA form, the CDR3 reads TGTGCCAGCAGTCGTACTAGCGGGGGAAGCACAGATACGCAGTATTTT.

The chain employs TRBV29-1 and TRBJ2-3; 8 bases map to TRBD2. The CDR3 is 13 amino acids. CDR1 is SQVTM, CDR2 ANQGSEA, per germline. J gave up 0 bases and V 7 bases, and 3 bases lay outside the gene matches. The CDR3 sequence: CSGAGASTDTQYF. Here the CDR3 DNA reads TGCAGCGGAGCGGGGGCTAGCACAGATACGCAGTATTTT.

V is TRBV2 and J is TRBJ2-5; 10 bases align to TRBD1. With 5 bases clipped from V and 4 bases from J, the junction kept 4 bases outside the gene matches. This CDR3 region has 14 residues. Germline V gives CDR1 SNHLY, CDR2 FYNNEI. CDR3 nucleotide sequence: TGTGCCAGCAGTTACGGGACAGGGGTAGAGACCCAGTACTTC. Protein: CASSYGTGVETQYF.

This clone came up a few times. The chain employs TRBV5-1 and TRBJ2-1; D is undetermined. Trimming shortened V by 3 bases and J by 7 bases, and 5 bases separated the two germline ends. CDR3 length: 11 amino acids. Germline CDR1 is SGHRS and CDR2 is YFSETQ. The DNA of the CDR3 is TGCGCCAGCAGCTCCTCTAATGAGCAGTTCTTC. This codes for CASSSSNEQFF.

This chain connects TRBV19 to TRBJ2-7; D is ambiguous. V lost 3 bases to trimming and J lost 4 bases, with 4 bases between them. The V gene's germline CDR1 is LNHDA and CDR2 SQIVND (reference sequence). This CDR3 is built from 11 residues. CDR3 sequence: CASSIGYEQYF. The CDR3 DNA follows: TGTGCCAGTAGTATTGGTTACGAGCAGTACTTC.

This clone was seen a few times. V and J are TRBV7-9 and TRBJ1-1; D remains unclear. The CDR3 sequence is 12 residues long. Deletions cut 6 bases from V and 1 base from J, with 6 bases between. Germline assignment: CDR1 SEHNR and CDR2 FQNEAQ (reference sequence). The CDR3 coding sequence is TGTGCCAGCAGGGATTGGAACACTGAAGCTTTCTTT. Translation gives CASRDWNTEAFF.

The chain employs TRBV4-1 and TRBJ2-2; D may correspond to TRBD1 or TRBD2 (5 bases each). V was trimmed by 5 bases and J by 3 bases, leaving 7 bases between them. The CDR3 length is 13 residues. Germline V gene lookup returns CDR1 MGHRA and CDR2 YSYEKL. CDR3 bases: TGCGCCAGCAGCGGGACCCACACCGGGGAGCTGTTTTTT. It is translated as CASSGTHTGELFF.

The chain is built from TRBV2 and TRBJ2-3, with D maybe TRBD2 (7 bases). CDR1 SNHLY and CDR2 FYNNEI come from the germline V gene. CDR3 length: 17 residues. V lost 5 bases and J lost 2, with 20 bases in between. The CDR3 sequence is CASSLEGGLSNTDTQYF. The CDR3 DNA reads TGTGCCAGCAGTTTGGAGGGGGGGTTATCAAACACAGATACGCAGTATTTT.

This clone turned up a few times. The same CDR3 also results from other DNA sequences found in this sample. The V and J genes are TRBV5-1 and TRBJ1-1; D is unresolved. CDR3 size: 11 residues. V lost 0 bases, J lost 8 bases, and 5 bases lay in between. Germline values: CDR1 SGHRS, CDR2 YFSETQ. The CDR3 spells CASSLGAEAFF. The CDR3 nucleotides are TGCGCCAGCAGCTTGGGCGCCGAAGCTTTCTTT.

CDR3 sequence: CASSQAVDWEQYF. For the CDR3, the DNA is TGTGCCAGCAGCCAGGCGGTGGACTGGGAGCAGTACTTC. This chain links TRBV7-4 with TRBJ2-7; D possibly corresponds to TRBD2 (5 bases). With 5 bases removed from V and 7 bases from J, the gap between germline ends came to 15 bases. Germline CDR1 is SGHVT and CDR2 is SQSDAQ. This CDR3 is built from 13 residues. Together with reference TRBV7-4 and TRBJ2-7, the CDR3 gives the full variable domain: GAGVSQSPRYKVAKRGRDVALRCDSISGHVTLYWYRQTLGQGSEVLTYSQSDAQRDKSGRPSGRFSAERPERSVSTLKIQRTEQGDSAVYLCASSQAVDWEQYFGPGTRLTVT.

The chain carries TRBV14 and TRBJ2-1; D is unresolved. Trimming pared 0 bases from V and 4 bases from J, leaving 10 bases between. This CDR3 spans 15 amino acids. Per the germline V gene, CDR1 is SGHDN and CDR2 is FVKESK. The CDR3 nucleotides are TGTGCCAGCAGCCAAGATCGGGCCTTTTACAATGAGCAGTTCTTC. It encodes CASSQDRAFYNEQFF.

The chain is built from TRBV27 and TRBJ2-2; D gene unclear. Germline CDR1 MNHEY, CDR2 SMNVEV (reference sequence). This CDR3 contains 17 residues. V lost 4 bases to trimming and J lost 0 bases, with 15 bases between them. This CDR3 reads CASSSAPTIPNTGELFF. DNA for the CDR3: TGTGCCAGCAGTTCCGCACCCACAATCCCGAACACCGGGGAGCTGTTTTTT.